Listed below are T cell receptor beta chains from one sample, sequenced in a study of T cell responses to AZD1222 COVID-19 vaccine. Data came from immunoSEQ multiplex PCR; TCRdb stores just in-frame clones and leaves some out. The sample holds roughly 150,000 clones, 80% to 90% seen once. The material was peripheral blood, obtained on day 0 of AZD1222 vaccination. The receptor source for this set is an adult in good health. The conserved cysteine and the conserved F or W are not part of the CDR3 here. Each record gives: V gene, CDR3 protein.

>TRBV6-5
ASRTAEWSPLH
>TRBV7-6
ASSLGLAGYEQY
>TRBV5-8
ASSLWRGVAGEKLF
>TRBV7-3
ASSIGTNSGNTIY
>TRBV7-9
ASSFADRGPHQPQH
>TRBV6-6
ASSYGGESSPLH
>TRBV28
ASSLTILGTAEAF
>TRBV6-2/TRBV6-3
ASSRGTGFRDEQF
>TRBV20-1
SASQNPYGYT
>TRBV28
ASRAPGRGGGGGF
>TRBV28
ASRPGQGANGYT
>TRBV5-1
ASSFRWGNEQF
>TRBV3-1/TRBV3-2
ASSQGGTGASPLH
>TRBV6-2/TRBV6-3
ASSYSRQAGSNGYT
>TRBV30
AWGVLPGAGELF
>TRBV2
ASSERDRVGNTEAF
>TRBV28
ASLRGGQANTGELF
>TRBV12-3/TRBV12-4
ASSFIETQY
>TRBV12-3/TRBV12-4
ASSPRGSGGYT
>TRBV7-2
ASSREWGTGSYGYT
>TRBV27
ASSFGGTGSSPLH
>TRBV7-9
ASSLGGLNTEAF
>TRBV5-1
ASSFRQGGMNTEAF
>TRBV13
ASSLGAIVSQETQY
>TRBV7-9
ASSLEGQGSSYEQY
>TRBV19
ASNTAGVGQETQY
>TRBV6-1
ASSAMAGGSSYEQY
>TRBV7-6
ASSLALAGELYEQY
>TRBV7-2
ASSALALSVNEQF
>TRBV29-1
SVKDRDQY
>TRBV9
ASSVGAGGSPLH
>TRBV9
ASSKRDLNILAKNIQY
>TRBV7-2
ASSRQGARETQY
>TRBV7-9
ASSLGRGGGTEAF
>TRBV7-9
ASSFYRTETDTQY
>TRBV6-6
ASSYSRGAVDYGYT
>TRBV19
ASSISAGGEAF
>TRBV6-6
ASSNTGGPNSYEQY
>TRBV2
ASSELVSGETQY
>TRBV19
ASSPGGQGNYNEQF
>TRBV11-2
ASKSLRQGSYEQY
>TRBV7-2
ASSLRPADQPQH
>TRBV7-9
ASTLPTNYGYT
>TRBV5-4
ATLGLSTDTQY
>TRBV6-5
ASSYGGKAGELF
>TRBV5-4
ASSPRGSRTEAF
>TRBV29-1
SARGGTNYGYT
>TRBV19
ASKSEAGSNQPQH
>TRBV5-1
ASSLKLAGETQY
>TRBV28
ASSFYQGIEKLF
>TRBV10-3
AISEVSGGLGRSEQF
>TRBV7-9
ASSLSASGSYEQY
>TRBV9
ASSIGGQGQPQH
>TRBV18
ASSLNSLSSYEQY
>TRBV4-1
ASSQVPGQRSYEQY
>TRBV21-1
ASSKGGPGGCNQPQH
>TRBV29-1
SPLIGYQETQY
>TRBV5-1
ASSSDRGADTQY
>TRBV28
ASSLWGGGLGQPQH
>TRBV2
ASFRDRGPYEQY